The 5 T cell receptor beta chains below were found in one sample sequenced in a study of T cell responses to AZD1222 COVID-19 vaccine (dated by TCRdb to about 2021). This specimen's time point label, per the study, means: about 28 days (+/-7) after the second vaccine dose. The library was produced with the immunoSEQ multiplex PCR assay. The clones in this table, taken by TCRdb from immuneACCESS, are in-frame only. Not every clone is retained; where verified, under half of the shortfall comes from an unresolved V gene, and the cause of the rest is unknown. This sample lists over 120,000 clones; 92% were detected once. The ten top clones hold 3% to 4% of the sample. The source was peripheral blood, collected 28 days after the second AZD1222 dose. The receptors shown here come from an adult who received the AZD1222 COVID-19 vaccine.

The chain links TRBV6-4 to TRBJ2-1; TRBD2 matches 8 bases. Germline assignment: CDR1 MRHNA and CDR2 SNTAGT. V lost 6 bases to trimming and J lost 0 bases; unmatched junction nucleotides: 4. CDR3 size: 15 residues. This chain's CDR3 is CASRLAANSYNEQFF. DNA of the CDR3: TGTGCCAGCAGACTAGCGGCTAACTCCTACAATGAGCAGTTCTTC.

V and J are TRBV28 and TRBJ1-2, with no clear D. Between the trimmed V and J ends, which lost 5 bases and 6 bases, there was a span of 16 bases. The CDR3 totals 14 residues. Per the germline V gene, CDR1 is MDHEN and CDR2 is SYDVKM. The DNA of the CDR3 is TGTGCCAGCAGTATGGGAGGGCGCAAAGATGGCTACACCTTC. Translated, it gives CASSMGGRKDGYTF.

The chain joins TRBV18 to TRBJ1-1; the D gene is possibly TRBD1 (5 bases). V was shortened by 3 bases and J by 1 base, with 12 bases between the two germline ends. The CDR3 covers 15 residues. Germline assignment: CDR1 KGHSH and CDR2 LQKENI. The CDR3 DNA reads TGTGCCAGCTCACCGTGGGGACCAGGGAACACTGAAGCTTTCTTT. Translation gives CASSPWGPGNTEAFF.

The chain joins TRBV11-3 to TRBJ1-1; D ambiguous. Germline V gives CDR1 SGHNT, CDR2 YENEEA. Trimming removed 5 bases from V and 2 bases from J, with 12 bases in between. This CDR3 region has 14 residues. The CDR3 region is CASSLDGTNTEAFF. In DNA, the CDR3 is TGTGCCAGCAGCCTGGACGGTACAAACACTGAAGCTTTCTTT.

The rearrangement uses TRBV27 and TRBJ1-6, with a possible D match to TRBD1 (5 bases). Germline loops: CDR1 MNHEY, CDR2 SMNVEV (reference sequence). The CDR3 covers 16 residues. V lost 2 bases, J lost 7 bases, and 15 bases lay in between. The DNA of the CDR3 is TGTGCCAGCAGTTTAGTATTGGGGCTAGAGAATTCACCCCTCCACTTT. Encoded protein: CASSLVLGLENSPLHF.